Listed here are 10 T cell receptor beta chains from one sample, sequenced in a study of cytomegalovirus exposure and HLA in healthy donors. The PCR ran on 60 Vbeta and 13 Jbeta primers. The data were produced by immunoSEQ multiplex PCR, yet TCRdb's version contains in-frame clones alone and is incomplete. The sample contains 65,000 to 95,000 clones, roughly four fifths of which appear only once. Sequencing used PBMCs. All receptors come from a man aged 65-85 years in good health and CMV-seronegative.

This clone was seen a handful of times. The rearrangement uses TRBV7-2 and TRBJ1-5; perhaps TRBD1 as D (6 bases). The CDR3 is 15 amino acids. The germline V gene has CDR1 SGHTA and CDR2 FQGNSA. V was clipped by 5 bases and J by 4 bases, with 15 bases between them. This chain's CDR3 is CASSPAAGTNQPQHF. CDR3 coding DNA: TGTGCCAGCAGCCCTGCAGCGGGGACAAATCAGCCCCAGCATTTT.

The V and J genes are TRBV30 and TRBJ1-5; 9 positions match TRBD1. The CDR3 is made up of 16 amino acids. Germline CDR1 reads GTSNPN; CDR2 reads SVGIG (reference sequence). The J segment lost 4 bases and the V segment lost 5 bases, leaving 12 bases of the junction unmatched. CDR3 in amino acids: CAWSPTGTGRNQPQHF. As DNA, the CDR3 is TGTGCCTGGTCGCCGACCGGGACAGGGAGAAATCAGCCCCAGCATTTT. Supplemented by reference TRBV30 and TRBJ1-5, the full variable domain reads SQTIHQWPATLVQPVGSPLSLECTVEGTSNPNLYWYRQAAGRGLQLLFYSVGIGQISSEVPQNLSASRPQDRQFILSSKKLLLSDSGFYLCAWSPTGTGRNQPQHFGDGTRLSIL.

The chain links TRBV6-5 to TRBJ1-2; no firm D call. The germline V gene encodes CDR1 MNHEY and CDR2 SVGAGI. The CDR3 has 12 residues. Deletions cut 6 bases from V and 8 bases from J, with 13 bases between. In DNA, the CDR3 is TGTGCCAGCAGGTACCCAGGTGACGGCTACACCTTC. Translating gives CASRYPGDGYTF.

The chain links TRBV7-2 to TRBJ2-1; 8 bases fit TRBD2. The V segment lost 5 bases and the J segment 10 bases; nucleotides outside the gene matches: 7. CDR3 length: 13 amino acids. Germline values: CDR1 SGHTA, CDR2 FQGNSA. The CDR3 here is CASSPRLAKEQFF. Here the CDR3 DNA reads TGTGCCAGCAGCCCTCGACTAGCGAAAGAGCAGTTCTTC. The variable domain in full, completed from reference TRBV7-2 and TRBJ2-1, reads GAGVSQSPSNKVTEKGKDVELRCDPISGHTALYWYRQSLGQGLEFLIYFQGNSAPDKSGLPSDRFSAERTGGSVSTLTIQRTQQEDSAVYLCASSPRLAKEQFFGPGTRLTVL.

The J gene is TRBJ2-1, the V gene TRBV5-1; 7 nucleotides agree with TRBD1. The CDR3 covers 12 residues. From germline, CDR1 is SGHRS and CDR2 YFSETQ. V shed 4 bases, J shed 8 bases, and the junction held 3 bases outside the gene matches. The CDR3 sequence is CASSPQGHEQFF. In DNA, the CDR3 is TGCGCCAGCAGCCCACAGGGGCATGAGCAGTTCTTC.

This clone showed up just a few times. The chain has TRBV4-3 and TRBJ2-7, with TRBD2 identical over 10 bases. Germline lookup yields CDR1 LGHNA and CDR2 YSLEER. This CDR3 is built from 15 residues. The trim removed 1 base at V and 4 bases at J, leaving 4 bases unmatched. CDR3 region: CASSQGSGGIYEQYF. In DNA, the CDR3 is TGCGCCAGCAGCCAAGGTAGCGGGGGGATATACGAGCAGTACTTC.

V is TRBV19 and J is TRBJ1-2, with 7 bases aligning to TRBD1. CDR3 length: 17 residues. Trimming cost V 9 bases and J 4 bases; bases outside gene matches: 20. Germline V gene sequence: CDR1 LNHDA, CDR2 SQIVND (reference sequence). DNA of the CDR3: TGTGCCAGGTTCGACCGGGACAGCAAACGGAACCTCTATGGCTACACCTTC. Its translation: CARFDRDSKRNLYGYTF.

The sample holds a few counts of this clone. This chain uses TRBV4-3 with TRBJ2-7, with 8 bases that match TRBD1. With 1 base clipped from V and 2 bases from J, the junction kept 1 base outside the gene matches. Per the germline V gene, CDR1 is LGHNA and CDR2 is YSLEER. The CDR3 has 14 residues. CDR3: CASSQGTGTYEQYF. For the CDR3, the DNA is TGCGCCAGCAGCCAAGGGACAGGGACCTACGAGCAGTACTTC.

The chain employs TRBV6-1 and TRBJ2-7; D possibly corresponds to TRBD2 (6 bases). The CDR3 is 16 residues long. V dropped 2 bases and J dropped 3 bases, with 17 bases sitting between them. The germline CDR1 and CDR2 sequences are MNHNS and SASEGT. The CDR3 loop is CASSEIHGRGGYEQYF. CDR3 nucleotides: TGTGCCAGCAGTGAAATACATGGACGGGGAGGCTACGAGCAGTACTTC.

Written as DNA, the CDR3 is TGTGCCAGCAGCCAAAGCGGGGGGGCCCCCTACGAGCAGTACTTC. Translating it yields CASSQSGGAPYEQYF. The V call is TRBV7-9, the J call TRBJ2-7; 10 nucleotides line up with TRBD2. V gave up 5 bases and J gave up 2 bases; unmatched junction bases: 6. The CDR3 extends over 15 amino acids. In germline, CDR1 is SEHNR, CDR2 FQNEAQ (reference sequence).